Listed here are 8 T cell receptor beta chains from one sample, sequenced in a study of vaccination and CD4 T cells after COVID-19 (dated by TCRdb to between 2021 and 2024). Sample treatment or condition, as interpreted from the label and publication: approximately nine-day PBMC culture with coronavirus spike peptide pools or control peptides (ViraFEST assay). CD4+ T cells from unexposed donors were collected before the COVID-19 pandemic (2011-2018). The library was prepared using PCR. Data came from an Illumina iSeq 100. TCR sequencing of DNA from cultured CD4+ T cells used the Oncomine TCR Beta short-read assay at the Johns Hopkins FTIC core. In TCRdb, the public reads were trimmed at Q25 with fastp and aligned with MiXCR, with productive beta chains retained. Rows matching on CDR3 protein sequence are summarized as one entry with the most common DNA and genes. The sample table holds some 7,000 distinct CDR3 sequences, of which 30% to 45% were seen once. The biggest ten clones account for roughly 19% of the sample.

No antigen is known for these receptors. Sample: CD4+ T cells from blood, cultured in vitro. The receptors derive from a human donor in good health.

This sequence joins TRBV20-1 and TRBJ1-4, with D maybe TRBD1 (5 bases). Germline CDR1 DFQATT, CDR2 SNEGSKA (reference sequence). Trimming took off 0 bases at V and 3 bases at J, with 14 bases between the two ends. The length of the CDR3 is 16 residues. The DNA for the CDR3 is TGCAGTGCTAGAGAACTGGGGGATATGGCTAATGAAAAACTGTTTTTT. Its protein product is CSARELGDMANEKLFF.

The chain combines TRBV5-6 with TRBJ2-3, with D unclear. Trimming took off 0 bases at V and 3 bases at J, with 2 bases between the two ends. CDR3 length: 12 amino acids. Germline CDR1 is SGHDT and CDR2 is YYEEEE. The CDR3 nucleotides are TGTGCCAGCAGCTTGGTGACAGATACGCAGTATTTT. Protein: CASSLVTDTQYF.

CDR3 bases: TGTGCCAGCAGCCACCAGGGGCGGAACAACTATGGCTACACCTTC. Its translation is CASSHQGRNNYGYTF. The genes are TRBV7-8 and TRBJ1-2, with D possibly being TRBD1 (6 bases). The germline CDR1 and CDR2 sequences are SGHVS and FQNEAQ. Trimming took off 5 bases at V and 2 bases at J, with 15 bases between the two ends. The CDR3 has 15 residues.

The chain uses TRBV5-4 and TRBJ1-2; maybe TRBD1 (5 bases). Germline lookup yields CDR1 SGHNT and CDR2 YYREEE (reference sequence). CDR3 size: 15 residues. V lost 0 bases and J 9 bases, leaving 18 bases between the germline ends. CDR3 amino acids: CASSLGVREGFSYTF. Written as DNA, the CDR3 is TGTGCCAGCAGCTTGGGGGTCAGGGAGGGGTTCAGCTACACCTTC.

This clonotype has a handful of counts. The V gene is TRBV12-3 or TRBV12-4, the J gene TRBJ1-2, with 7 nucleotides matching TRBD1. V was clipped by 8 bases and J by 6 bases; unmatched bases: 9. This CDR3 has 13 residues. The CDR3 sequence is CASVALQGHGYTF. As DNA, the CDR3 is TGTGCCAGCGTCGCGCTACAGGGGCATGGCTACACCTTC.

This rearrangement joins TRBV28 to TRBJ1-3; tentatively, D is TRBD1 (6 bases). Germline lookup yields CDR1 MDHEN and CDR2 SYDVKM. With 6 bases removed from V and 2 bases from J, the gap between germline ends came to 11 bases. The CDR3 is made up of 14 amino acids. The CDR3 reads CASREQGTGNTIYF. The CDR3, as DNA: TGTGCCAGCAGGGAACAGGGTACTGGAAACACCATATATTTT.

The chain uses TRBV6-2 or TRBV6-3 and TRBJ1-5; D possibly corresponds to TRBD1 (6 bases). The CDR3 consists of 16 residues. The germline V and J ends were trimmed by 6 bases and 0 bases, with 15 bases remaining between them. CDR1 and CDR2 from the germline V gene are MNHEY and SVGEGT. CDR3 sequence: CASRKVGTLSNQPQHF. The CDR3 DNA sequence: TGTGCCAGCAGGAAAGTCGGGACACTTAGCAATCAGCCCCAGCATTTT.

The genes are TRBV20-1 and TRBJ1-1; D possibly corresponds to TRBD1 (5 bases). The CDR3 spans 13 residues. V lost 6 bases, J lost 6 bases, and 17 bases lay in between. Per germline, CDR1 DFQATT and CDR2 SNEGSKA (reference sequence). CDR3 region: CSAPIPGTSEAFF. The CDR3 nucleotides read TGCAGTGCACCAATTCCGGGGACCTCTGAAGCTTTCTTT.